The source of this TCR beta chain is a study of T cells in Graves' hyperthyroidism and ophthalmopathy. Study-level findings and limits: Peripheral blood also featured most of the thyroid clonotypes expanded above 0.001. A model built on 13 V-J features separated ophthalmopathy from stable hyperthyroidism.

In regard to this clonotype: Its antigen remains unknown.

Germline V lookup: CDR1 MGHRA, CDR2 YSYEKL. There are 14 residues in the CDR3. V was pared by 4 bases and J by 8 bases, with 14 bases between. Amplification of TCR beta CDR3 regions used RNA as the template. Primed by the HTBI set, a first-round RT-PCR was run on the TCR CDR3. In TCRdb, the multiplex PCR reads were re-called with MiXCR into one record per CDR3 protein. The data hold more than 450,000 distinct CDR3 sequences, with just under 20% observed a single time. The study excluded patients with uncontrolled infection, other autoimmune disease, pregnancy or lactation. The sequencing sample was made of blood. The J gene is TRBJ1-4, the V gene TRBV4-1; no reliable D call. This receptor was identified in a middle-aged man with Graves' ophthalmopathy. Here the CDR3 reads CASSPLRSGEKLFF. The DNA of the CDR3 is TGCGCCAGCAGCCCCCTTCGATCGGGAGAAAAACTGTTTTTT.